Below are 14 T cell receptor beta chains sequenced from a single sample in a study of T and B cells in COVID-19 patients (dated by TCRdb to about 2020). TRB repertoires were amplified using about 220-550 ng of genomic DNA isolated from blood. The data were produced on an Illumina MiSeq. Multiplex PCR with BIOMED2 TRB-A/B primer pools was used to amplify TRB rearrangements. Clones were called with MiXCR by TCRdb after fastp trimmed the public reads at Q25, and only in-frame beta chains were retained. For every CDR3 protein sequence, its rows merge into one entry that carries the most common genes and DNA. This sample gives several thousand distinct CDR3 sequences in total; about 28% of them show up just once. 30% to 45% of the sample goes to the ten largest clones. The sequenced material came from blood. These receptors all stem from a human donor with active COVID-19. The donor label of this sample is uncertain.

This clonotype was observed a few times. V is TRBV10-3 and J is TRBJ2-1; tentatively, D is TRBD1 or TRBD2 (5 bases each). The V and J ends lost 10 bases and 5 bases respectively, with 21 bases between them. CDR1 and CDR2 from the germline V gene are ENHRY and SYGVKD. This CDR3 spans 15 amino acids. Here the CDR3 DNA reads TGTGCCACCTCGGGAAGGGGAATAACCGACAATGAGCAGTTCTTC. Protein product: CATSGRGITDNEQFF.

This chain links TRBV27 with TRBJ1-6; D is possibly TRBD1 (6 bases). Germline V gives CDR1 MNHEY, CDR2 SMNVEV (reference sequence). V shed 3 bases and J shed 0 bases, with 18 bases lying between them. This CDR3 region has 19 residues. The CDR3 is CASSFLPTGRHSYNSPLHF. The CDR3 bases are TGTGCCAGCAGTTTCCTCCCCACAGGGCGCCACTCCTATAATTCACCCCTCCACTTT.

This clonotype was observed a handful of times. This chain links TRBV6-5 with TRBJ1-5; TRBD1 agrees at 9 bases. Germline-derived CDR1 and CDR2 are MNHEY and SVGAGI. Trimming removed 6 bases from V and 4 bases from J; junction bases left unmatched: 4. There are 14 residues in the CDR3. The CDR3 reads CASRSGTGNQPQHF. The CDR3, as DNA: TGTGCCAGCAGATCCGGGACAGGGAATCAGCCCCAGCATTTT.

The chain combines TRBV12-3 or TRBV12-4 with TRBJ2-7; the D is unclear. The CDR3 length is 18 residues. The germline V and J ends were trimmed by 8 bases and 0 bases, with 26 bases remaining between them. The CDR3 is CASASRLASSTSSYEQYF. The CDR3 DNA follows: TGTGCCAGCGCATCCCGATTGGCGAGCTCTACGTCCTCCTACGAGCAGTACTTC.

The rearrangement uses TRBV6-1 and TRBJ2-7, with D perhaps TRBD2 (6 bases). Germline CDR1 is MNHNS and CDR2 is SASEGT. Trimming shortened V by 2 bases and J by 0 bases, and 8 bases separated the two germline ends. The CDR3 loop spans 14 amino acids. CDR3 protein: CASSELASSYEQYF. CDR3 nucleotides: TGTGCCAGCAGTGAACTAGCGAGCTCCTACGAGCAGTACTTC.

This clonotype was seen a few times. The DNA of the CDR3 is TGCGCCAGCAGCCAAGGTTCTAGGGCAGATTATAGCAATCAGCCCCAGCATTTT. Translating it yields CASSQGSRADYSNQPQHF. This chain links TRBV4-1 with TRBJ1-5, with unresolved D. Per germline, CDR1 MGHRA and CDR2 YSYEKL. V was clipped by 1 base and J by 0 bases, with 16 bases between them. This CDR3 is built from 18 residues.

In this sample, this clonotype turned up a few times. The rearrangement links TRBV5-6 to TRBJ2-2; D assignment may be TRBD1 or TRBD2 (6 bases each). CDR3 length: 17 residues. Looked up from germline, CDR1 is SGHDT and CDR2 is YYEEEE. V shed 0 bases and J shed 2 bases, with 14 bases lying between them. CDR3 amino acids: CASSLVGGNPNTGELFF. In DNA form, the CDR3 reads TGTGCCAGCAGCTTGGTAGGGGGGAATCCCAACACCGGGGAGCTGTTTTTT.

This clonotype was seen a few times. The chain employs TRBV12-3 or TRBV12-4 and TRBJ2-7, with 10 bases identical to TRBD2. The CDR3 spans 15 residues. V trimming: 6 bases; J trimming: 1 base; junction bases outside the gene matches: 6. CDR3: CASRSGTSASYEQYF. The CDR3 nucleotides are TGTGCCAGCAGGTCCGGGACTAGCGCTTCCTACGAGCAGTACTTC.

V and J are TRBV9 and TRBJ1-3, with a weak D call TRBD1 (5 bases). The CDR3 totals 16 residues. V gave up 3 bases and J gave up 1 base, with 14 bases separating them. The germline gives CDR1 SGDLS, CDR2 YYNGEE. CDR3 sequence (DNA): TGTGCCAGCAGCGCCCTTGGGACCGAATCTGGAAACACCATATATTTT. Its protein is CASSALGTESGNTIYF.

The rearrangement uses TRBV20-1 and TRBJ2-3, with D maybe TRBD1 (5 bases). This CDR3 has 14 residues. Germline V gene lookup returns CDR1 DFQATT and CDR2 SNEGSKA (reference sequence). The ends were cut back, 3 bases at V and 6 bases at J, with 16 bases in the middle. Here the CDR3 DNA reads TGCAGTGCTAGGGACACCCTAGACGCGGATACGCAGTATTTT. The encoded protein is CSARDTLDADTQYF.

This clonotype is medium-sized (0.01 to 0.1%) within its sample. The chain carries TRBV30 and TRBJ2-2; TRBD2 is a possible D gene (5 bases). The CDR3 loop spans 13 amino acids. Germline loops: CDR1 GTSNPN, CDR2 SVGIG (reference sequence). Trimming cost V 0 bases and J 5 bases, with 7 bases left between them. This CDR3 reads CAWSVLETGELFF. CDR3 sequence (DNA): TGTGCCTGGAGTGTACTAGAAACCGGGGAGCTGTTTTTT.

This clonotype was seen a single time. The chain uses TRBV30 and TRBJ1-1, with a possible D match to TRBD1 (5 bases). The germline V gene encodes CDR1 GTSNPN and CDR2 SVGIG (reference sequence). Trimming pared 0 bases from V and 3 bases from J, leaving 8 bases between. This CDR3 comprises 13 residues. CDR3 bases: TGTGCCTGGAGTGTACAGGACCACACTGAAGCTTTCTTT. Residues: CAWSVQDHTEAFF.

The chain employs TRBV12-3 or TRBV12-4 and TRBJ1-2; D might be TRBD1 (5 bases). The CDR3 contains 13 residues. V lost 6 bases and J 2 bases, leaving 10 bases between the germline ends. The CDR3 loop reads CASSLGGNYGYTF. CDR3 DNA: TGTGCCAGCAGCCTCGGGGGGAACTATGGCTACACCTTC.

The J gene is TRBJ2-3, the V gene TRBV6-5; D gene unclear. The CDR3 totals 12 residues. Germline CDR1 reads MNHEY; CDR2 reads SVGAGI. V was clipped by 7 bases and J by 4 bases, with 9 bases between them. The CDR3 sequence is CASTHGPDTQYF. In DNA, the CDR3 is TGTGCCAGCACCCATGGCCCAGATACGCAGTATTTT.